The 32 T cell receptor beta chains in this list originate from one sample, sequenced in a study of control samples from healthy donors and cancer patients. Produced via immunoSEQ multiplex PCR; TCRdb's table is partial and in-frame only. The profile shows about 63,000 clones, 85% of them singletons. The sample was blood. The receptors come from a man in his forties in good health.

The chain carries TRBV5-1 and TRBJ2-7, with TRBD1 matching over 10 bases. CDR1 SGHRS and CDR2 YFSETQ come from the germline V gene. The CDR3 extends over 19 amino acids. The trim removed 1 base at V and 0 bases at J, leaving 13 bases unmatched. CDR3 coding DNA: TGCGCCAGCAGCTTGAAGGGACAGGGGAGCTCAGTAGGCTCCTACGAGCAGTACTTC. It yields the protein CASSLKGQGSSVGSYEQYF.

V usage is TRBV19 and J usage is TRBJ1-5; 7 nucleotides agree with TRBD1. The CDR3 has 15 amino acids. The V and J ends lost 9 bases and 0 bases, in that order; junction bases with no gene match: 8. Per the germline V gene, CDR1 is LNHDA and CDR2 is SQIVND (reference sequence). CDR3 sequence: CASNRGPDSNQPQHF. The DNA for the CDR3 is TGTGCCAGCAACAGGGGCCCCGATAGCAATCAGCCCCAGCATTTT.

V and J are TRBV28 and TRBJ1-2, with D tentatively TRBD1 (6 bases). Germline CDR1 and CDR2: MDHEN and SYDVKM. The CDR3 is made up of 14 amino acids. The V end was cut by 7 bases, the J end by 4 bases, with 16 bases between. CDR3 in DNA: TGTGCCAGCACCCCCCCCGGGGGCGTCTATGGCTACACCTTC. It specifies CASTPPGGVYGYTF.

The chain uses TRBV3-1 (or the pseudogene TRBV3-2) and TRBJ2-7; either TRBD1 or TRBD2 may fit D (5 bases each). CDR3 length: 13 amino acids. Germline values: CDR1 LGHDT, CDR2 YNNKEL (reference sequence). V was clipped by 3 bases and J by 0 bases, with 6 bases between them. The CDR3 DNA follows: TGTGCCAGCAGCCAGAGGGGCTCCTACGAGCAGTACTTC. As protein: CASSQRGSYEQYF.

This chain uses TRBV7-9 with TRBJ1-1; 10 bases map to TRBD1. The germline gives CDR1 SEHNR, CDR2 FQNEAQ (reference sequence). Trimming at V came to 5 bases and at J to 8 bases, leaving 11 bases not matched to a gene. This CDR3 contains 15 residues. CDR3 bases: TGTGCCAGCAGCGAAAGGGGACAGGGGAAACGAGAAGCTTTCTTT. Translated: CASSERGQGKREAFF. Drawing the rest from reference TRBV7-9 and TRBJ1-1, the complete variable domain is DTGVSQNPRHKITKRGQNVTFRCDPISEHNRLYWYRQTLGQGPEFLTYFQNEAQLEKSRLLSDRFSAERPKGSFSTLEIQRTEQGDSAMYLCASSERGQGKREAFFGQGTRLTVV.

The chain is built from TRBV4-3 and TRBJ1-1, with 10 bases matching TRBD1. Unmatched junction bases numbered 4, after V lost 2 bases and J lost 4 bases. Germline V gene lookup returns CDR1 LGHNA and CDR2 YSLEER. The CDR3 loop spans 15 amino acids. The CDR3: CASSQWDRGSTEAFF. The CDR3 bases are TGCGCCAGCAGCCAATGGGACAGGGGATCCACTGAAGCTTTCTTT.

The chain carries TRBV3-1 (or the pseudogene TRBV3-2) and TRBJ2-3; the match to TRBD2 covers 10 bases. V lost 6 bases to trimming and J lost 0 bases; unmatched junction nucleotides: 0. CDR1 is LGHDT, CDR2 YNNKEL, per germline (reference sequence). This CDR3 region has 14 residues. CDR3 in DNA: TGTGCCAGCAGGACTAGCGGGAGCACAGATACGCAGTATTTT. It specifies CASRTSGSTDTQYF.

About this clone itself: Different DNA sequences within this sample yield the same CDR3. V usage is TRBV7-2 and J usage is TRBJ1-1; weak D call: TRBD1 (5 bases). Trimming took 1 base from V and 6 from J, leaving 9 bases between them. There are 13 residues in the CDR3. Looked up from germline, CDR1 is SGHTA and CDR2 is FQGNSA. The CDR3 nucleotides are TGTGCCAGCAGCTTAGGAGGGGTAGCTGAAGCTTTCTTT. This sequence encodes CASSLGGVAEAFF.

The rearrangement uses TRBV9 and TRBJ2-1; D might be TRBD1 or TRBD2, each matching 5 bases. Trimming removed 3 bases at V and 4 bases at J, with 14 bases between. CDR1 is SGDLS and CDR2 is YYNGEE in the germline V gene. The CDR3 loop spans 15 amino acids. CDR3 bases: TGTGCCAGCAGCGCCCCGGGACCCCCATACAATGAGCAGTTCTTC. Translating gives CASSAPGPPYNEQFF. Variable domain in full (rest from reference TRBV9 and TRBJ2-1): DSGVTQTPKHLITATGQRVTLRCSPRSGDLSVYWYQQSLDQGLQFLIQYYNGEERAKGNILERFSAQQFPDLHSELNLSSLELGDSALYFCASSAPGPPYNEQFFGPGTRLTVL.

The chain recombines TRBV19 with TRBJ2-5; D not resolved. CDR3 size: 14 residues. CDR1 LNHDA and CDR2 SQIVND come from the germline V gene (reference sequence). V was shortened by 4 bases and J by 3 bases, with 12 bases between the two germline ends. CDR3: CASSTPGLKETQYF. In DNA form, the CDR3 reads TGTGCCAGTAGTACCCCGGGCCTAAAAGAGACCCAGTACTTC.

The chain combines TRBV6-2 or TRBV6-3 with TRBJ1-2, with D maybe TRBD1 (5 bases). The germline CDR1 and CDR2 sequences are MNHEY and SVGEGT. The CDR3 extends over 15 amino acids. V was shortened by 0 bases and J by 4 bases, with 12 bases between the two germline ends. The CDR3 region has the DNA TGTGCCAGCAGTTACTCAAATCAGGGACTCTATGGCTACACCTTC. Its translation is CASSYSNQGLYGYTF.

J is TRBJ2-3 and V is TRBV19; D perhaps matches TRBD2 (7 bases). The CDR3 length is 14 residues. Trimming took 3 bases from V and 4 from J, leaving 11 bases between them. The germline CDR1 and CDR2 sequences are LNHDA and SQIVND (reference sequence). The CDR3 reads CASSMGGAADTQYF. CDR3 nucleotides: TGTGCCAGTAGTATGGGGGGGGCAGCAGATACGCAGTATTTT.

The chain employs TRBV12-2 and TRBJ1-1; the table's D gene call, TRBD1, was not cross checked with the DNA. TRBV12-2 is a pseudogene. The CDR3 sequence is 20 residues long. CDR3 loop: CASRLESRWGFKAMNTEAFF. As DNA, the CDR3 is TGTGCAAGTCGCTTAGAAAGTCGCTGGGGCTTTAAGGCAATGAACACTGAAGCTTTCTTT.

The chain couples TRBV5-1 to TRBJ1-1; 8 nucleotides agree with TRBD1. Looked up from germline, CDR1 is SGHRS and CDR2 is YFSETQ. CDR3 length equals 15 residues. V gave up 4 bases and J gave up 5 bases; unmatched junction bases: 10. This CDR3 reads CASSLFTTGGTEAFF. The CDR3 region has the DNA TGCGCCAGCAGCCTATTCACCACAGGGGGAACTGAAGCTTTCTTT.

As DNA, the CDR3 is TGTGCCAGCAGCCAAGAGCAGGGAAGCTACGAGCAGTACTTC. Protein sequence: CASSQEQGSYEQYF. The V call is TRBV14, the J call TRBJ2-7; possible D gene TRBD1, 5 bases. This CDR3 is 14 amino acids long. V was trimmed by 0 bases and J by 3 bases, leaving 9 bases between them. Germline V gene data show CDR1 as SGHDN and CDR2 as FVKESK.

This clone was observed a single time. The chain joins TRBV4-1 to TRBJ2-3; TRBD2 matches 8 bases. Germline-derived CDR1 and CDR2 are MGHRA and YSYEKL. The CDR3 covers 15 residues. Trimming removed 3 bases from V and 11 bases from J; junction bases left unmatched: 13. The CDR3 nucleotides read TGCGCCAGCAGCCAGGTTTTAACGACTAGCGAAAAGCAGTATTTT. Translated, it gives CASSQVLTTSEKQYF.

The chain links TRBV24-1 to TRBJ1-5; TRBD1 matches 7 bases. With 4 bases clipped from V and 6 bases from J, the junction kept 8 bases outside the gene matches. Germline lookup yields CDR1 KGHDR and CDR2 SFDVKD. The CDR3 totals 15 residues. CDR3 DNA sequence: TGTGCCACCAGTGAGGATGGACAGGAAAGTCAGCCCCAGCATTTT. It yields the protein CATSEDGQESQPQHF.

The rearrangement uses TRBV27 and TRBJ2-1; TRBD2 matches 10 bases. The CDR3 is made up of 15 amino acids. The V gene end was trimmed by 7 bases and the J gene end by 5 bases; junction bases not matched to a gene: 8. Germline V gene sequence: CDR1 MNHEY, CDR2 SMNVEV (reference sequence). As DNA, the CDR3 is TGTGCCAGCATCAAAGCGGGAGGGGTTCACAATGAGCAGTTCTTC. This gives the protein CASIKAGGVHNEQFF.

The gene calls are TRBV24-1 and TRBJ1-5, with TRBD1 identical over 7 bases. The CDR3 is made up of 14 amino acids. V shed 5 bases, J shed 2 bases, and the junction held 2 bases outside the gene matches. The V gene's germline CDR1 is KGHDR and CDR2 SFDVKD. Here the CDR3 reads CATSGDRGNQPQHF. The CDR3 bases are TGTGCCACCAGTGGAGACAGGGGCAATCAGCCCCAGCATTTT.

V and J are TRBV20-1 and TRBJ1-1, with unresolved D. The CDR3 is 11 residues long. Trimming took off 5 bases at V and 9 bases at J, with 13 bases between the two ends. The germline gives CDR1 DFQATT, CDR2 SNEGSKA (reference sequence). The CDR3 protein is CSAVGTVKAFF. CDR3 nucleotide sequence: TGCAGTGCTGTAGGAACAGTGAAAGCTTTCTTT.

The chain couples TRBV5-8 to TRBJ2-1; D remains ambiguous. From germline, CDR1 is SGHTS and CDR2 YDEGEE. CDR3 length: 12 amino acids. The V end was cut by 1 base, the J end by 9 bases, with 8 bases between. The CDR3, as DNA: TGTGCCAGCAGCTTGCTTCAGAGTGAGCAGTTCTTC. Translated: CASSLLQSEQFF.

This chain uses TRBV1 with TRBJ2-3. TRBV1 is given as a pseudogene. The CDR3 extends over 15 amino acids. CDR3 residues: CTSSNPDPKPDTQYF. In nucleotides, the CDR3 is TGCACCAGCAGCAACCCGGACCCAAAGCCAGATACGCAGTATTTT.

The gene calls are TRBV20-1 and TRBJ2-7; 7 positions match TRBD1. Germline V gene sequence: CDR1 DFQATT, CDR2 SNEGSKA (reference sequence). V lost 3 bases, J lost 5 bases, and 10 bases stayed unmatched. CDR3 length: 14 amino acids. CDR3 in DNA: TGCAGTGCTAGTTTTAGACAGGGAGTAAACGAGCAGTACTTC. Its translation is CSASFRQGVNEQYF.

J is TRBJ1-2 and V is TRBV5-6; D not certain. This CDR3 contains 13 residues. Per germline, CDR1 SGHDT and CDR2 YYEEEE. The V end was cut by 0 bases, the J end by 4 bases, with 7 bases between. The DNA of the CDR3 is TGTGCCAGCAGCTTGGGGTACGCCTATGGCTACACCTTC. As protein: CASSLGYAYGYTF.

This clone was counted a few times. Other nucleotide sequences in the sample specify the same CDR3. This chain joins TRBV30 and TRBJ2-7; the match to TRBD1 covers 9 bases. This CDR3 has 14 amino acids. The junction had 3 bases not matched to a gene; V was cut back by 2 bases and J by 1 base. Germline V lookup: CDR1 GTSNPN, CDR2 SVGIG (reference sequence). The CDR3 loop is CAWSTGTGSYEQYF. DNA of the CDR3: TGTGCCTGGAGTACCGGGACAGGGTCCTACGAGCAGTACTTC.

CDR3 coding DNA: TGCGCCAGCAGTGAAGGCAGAACTAACTATGGCTACACCTTC. Residues: CASSEGRTNYGYTF. The rearrangement uses TRBV5-1 and TRBJ1-2, with D unresolved. CDR1 is SGHRS, CDR2 YFSETQ, per germline. This CDR3 spans 14 amino acids. V was cut by 5 bases and J by 0 bases, with 11 bases left in between.

This clone appeared once. J is TRBJ1-6 and V is TRBV11-3; TRBD1 matches 7 bases. Trimming removed 5 bases from V and 8 bases from J; junction bases left unmatched: 9. CDR3 length: 15 residues. Per the germline V gene, CDR1 is SGHNT and CDR2 is YENEEA. The CDR3 bases are TGTGCCAGCAGCCTCATAGACAGGGTTGATTCACCCCTCCACTTT. It encodes CASSLIDRVDSPLHF. Full variable domain (missing parts from reference TRBV11-3 and TRBJ1-6): EAGVVQSPRYKIIEKKQPVAFWCNPISGHNTLYWYLQNLGQGPELLIRYENEEAVDDSQLPKDRFSAERLKGVDSTLKIQPAELGDSAVYLCASSLIDRVDSPLHFGNGTRLTVT.

This clone has a single count. The chain has TRBV19 and TRBJ1-5; 7 bases map to TRBD1. V was pared by 6 bases and J by 0 bases, with 11 bases of the junction left unmatched. Germline V gene data show CDR1 as LNHDA and CDR2 as SQIVND (reference sequence). This CDR3 comprises 17 residues. The CDR3 DNA follows: TGTGCCAGTAGGGAACTCGGGACAGTTTATAGCAATCAGCCCCAGCATTTT. Amino acid sequence: CASRELGTVYSNQPQHF.

The V gene is TRBV7-9, the J gene TRBJ2-7; 7 bases fit TRBD1. The CDR3 is 17 residues long. Germline V gives CDR1 SEHNR, CDR2 FQNEAQ (reference sequence). V shed 3 bases and J 2 bases; nucleotides not matched to a gene: 13. CDR3 in amino acids: CASSFYKGTGTAYEQYF. In DNA form, the CDR3 reads TGTGCCAGCAGCTTTTATAAGGGTACCGGGACAGCCTACGAGCAGTACTTC.

This chain connects TRBV19 to TRBJ1-2; D remains ambiguous. Germline-derived CDR1 and CDR2 are LNHDA and SQIVND (reference sequence). The CDR3 spans 14 residues. The V and J ends lost 6 bases and 0 bases respectively, with 11 bases between them. CDR3 sequence reads: CASRPPGTNYGYTF. Here the CDR3 DNA reads TGTGCCAGTAGGCCCCCCGGGACTAACTATGGCTACACCTTC.

The genes are TRBV20-1 and TRBJ1-2; TRBD1 aligns across 9 bases. The V segment lost 3 bases and the J segment 4 bases; nucleotides outside the gene matches: 6. Germline CDR1 DFQATT, CDR2 SNEGSKA (reference sequence). The CDR3 covers 14 residues. Here the CDR3 reads CSASLGQGTYGYTF. In DNA, the CDR3 is TGCAGTGCTAGTTTGGGACAGGGAACCTATGGCTACACCTTC.

This rearrangement joins TRBV11-3 to TRBJ1-1; D uncertain. The CDR3 consists of 14 residues. Germline lookup yields CDR1 SGHNT and CDR2 YENEEA. The germline V and J ends were trimmed by 2 bases and 0 bases, with 7 bases remaining between them. The CDR3 reads CASSLNLVNTEAFF. DNA of the CDR3: TGTGCCAGCAGCTTAAATCTCGTGAACACTGAAGCTTTCTTT.